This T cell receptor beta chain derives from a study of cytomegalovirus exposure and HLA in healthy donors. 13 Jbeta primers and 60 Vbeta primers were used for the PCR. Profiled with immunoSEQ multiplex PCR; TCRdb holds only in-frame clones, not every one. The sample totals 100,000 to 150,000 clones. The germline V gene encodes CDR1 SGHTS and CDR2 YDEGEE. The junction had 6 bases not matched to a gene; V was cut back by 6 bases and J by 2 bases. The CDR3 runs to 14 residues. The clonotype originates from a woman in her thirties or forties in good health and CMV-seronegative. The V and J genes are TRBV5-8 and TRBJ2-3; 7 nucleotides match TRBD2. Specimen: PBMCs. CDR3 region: CASTRGSLTDTQYF. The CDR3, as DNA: TGTGCCAGCACGCGGGGGAGTCTCACAGATACGCAGTATTTT.